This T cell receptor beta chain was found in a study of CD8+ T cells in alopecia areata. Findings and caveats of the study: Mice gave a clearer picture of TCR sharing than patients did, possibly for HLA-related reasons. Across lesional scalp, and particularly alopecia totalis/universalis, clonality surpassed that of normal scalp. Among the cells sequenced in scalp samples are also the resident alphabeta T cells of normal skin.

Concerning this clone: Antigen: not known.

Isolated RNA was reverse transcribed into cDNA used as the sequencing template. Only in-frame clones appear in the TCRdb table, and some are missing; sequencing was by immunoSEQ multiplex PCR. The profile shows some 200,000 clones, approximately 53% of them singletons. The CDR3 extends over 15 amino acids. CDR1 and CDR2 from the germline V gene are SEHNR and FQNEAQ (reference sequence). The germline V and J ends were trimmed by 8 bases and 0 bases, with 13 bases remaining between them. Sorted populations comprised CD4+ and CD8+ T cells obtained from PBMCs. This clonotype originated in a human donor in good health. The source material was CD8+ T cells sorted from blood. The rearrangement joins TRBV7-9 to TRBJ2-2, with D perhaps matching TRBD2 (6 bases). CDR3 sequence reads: CASGMDYSNTGELFF. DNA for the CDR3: TGTGCCAGCGGTATGGACTACTCGAACACCGGGGAGCTGTTTTTT. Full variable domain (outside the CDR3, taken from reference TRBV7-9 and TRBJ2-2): DTGVSQNPRHKITKRGQNVTFRCDPISEHNRLYWYRQTLGQGPEFLTYFQNEAQLEKSRLLSDRFSAERPKGSFSTLEIQRTEQGDSAMYLCASGMDYSNTGELFFGEGSRLTVL.